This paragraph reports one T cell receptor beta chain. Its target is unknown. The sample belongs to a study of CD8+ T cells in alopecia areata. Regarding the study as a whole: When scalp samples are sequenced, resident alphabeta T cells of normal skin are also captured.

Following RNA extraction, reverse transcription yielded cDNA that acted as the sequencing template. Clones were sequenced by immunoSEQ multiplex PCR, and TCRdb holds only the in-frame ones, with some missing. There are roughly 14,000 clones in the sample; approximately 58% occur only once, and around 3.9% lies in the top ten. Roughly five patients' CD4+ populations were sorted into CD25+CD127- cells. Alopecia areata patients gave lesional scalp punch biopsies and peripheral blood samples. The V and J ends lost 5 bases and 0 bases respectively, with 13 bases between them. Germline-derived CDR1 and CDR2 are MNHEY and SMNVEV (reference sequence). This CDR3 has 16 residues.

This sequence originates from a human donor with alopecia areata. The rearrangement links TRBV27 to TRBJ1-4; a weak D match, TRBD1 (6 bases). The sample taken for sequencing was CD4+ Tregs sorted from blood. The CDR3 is CASSTLRQATNEKLFF. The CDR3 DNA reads TGTGCCAGCAGTACCTTAAGACAGGCAACTAATGAAAAACTGTTTTTT. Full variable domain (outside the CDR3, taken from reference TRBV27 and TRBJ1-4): EAQVTQNPRYLITVTGKKLTVTCSQNMNHEYMSWYRQDPGLGLRQIYYSMNVEVTDKGDVPEGYKVSRKEKRNFPLILESPSPNQTSLYFCASSTLRQATNEKLFFGSGTQLSVL.